These 29 T cell receptor beta chains came from one sample sequenced in a study of blood T cell repertoires in COVID-19 (dated by TCRdb to about 2020). Library method: the immunoSEQ multiplex PCR assay. TCRdb obtained this table from immuneACCESS and retained in-frame rearrangements with V and J assigned. These tables miss some clones; where compared with another copy, unresolved V genes account for less than half of the shortfall, and the remainder is unexplained. The sample table records some 93,000 clones; 85% of these occur just once. 3.8% of the sample rests with the top ten. The sample consisted of peripheral blood. The receptors come from a man in his sixties with acute or convalescent COVID-19.

This chain links TRBV30 with TRBJ1-6, with 7 bases identical to TRBD1. The CDR3 is made up of 14 amino acids. CDR1 and CDR2 (germline): GTSNPN, SVGIG (reference sequence). J lost 7 bases, V lost 2 bases, and 5 bases had no gene match. The CDR3 loop is CAWSRQGPNSPLHF. The DNA for the CDR3 is TGTGCCTGGAGTAGACAGGGTCCAAATTCACCCCTCCACTTT.

This chain links TRBV5-1 with TRBJ2-7; D uncertain. The CDR3 has 16 amino acids. Per the germline V gene, CDR1 is SGHRS and CDR2 is YFSETQ. The V and J ends lost 7 bases and 4 bases respectively, with 24 bases between them. CDR3 loop: CASAPRPGTLGYEQYF. The CDR3 DNA is TGCGCCAGCGCCCCTCGTCCAGGAACTCTCGGTTACGAGCAGTACTTC.

This chain joins TRBV19 and TRBJ2-7, with D uncertain. The CDR3 is made up of 13 amino acids. V was pared by 9 bases and J by 11 bases, with 23 bases between. Germline V gene data show CDR1 as LNHDA and CDR2 as SQIVND (reference sequence). Here the CDR3 reads CASTPRNPCGEYF. CDR3 nucleotide sequence: TGTGCCAGCACCCCTAGGAACCCTTGTGGAGAGTACTTC.

The chain recombines TRBV7-2 with TRBJ1-6, with D unresolved. V was cut by 5 bases and J by 9 bases, with 8 bases left in between. Germline V gene lookup returns CDR1 SGHTA and CDR2 FQGNSA. The CDR3 extends over 12 amino acids. CDR3 sequence (DNA): TGTGCCAGCAGCATACGGGTTTCACCCCTCCACTTT. Translated: CASSIRVSPLHF.

This CDR3 is CASSLDSDRDQPQHF. In DNA form, the CDR3 reads TGTGCCAGCAGCTTAGATTCGGACAGGGATCAGCCCCAGCATTTT. The chain has TRBV7-2 and TRBJ1-5; 8 bases agree with TRBD1. The germline gives CDR1 SGHTA, CDR2 FQGNSA. The CDR3 has 15 amino acids. Germline trimming cut 1 base from V and 5 bases from J; bases unmatched to any gene: 4.

This chain links TRBV10-1 with TRBJ2-3, with 7 bases identical to TRBD1. Germline trimming cut 5 bases from V and 3 bases from J; bases unmatched to any gene: 11. CDR3 length: 16 residues. Germline-derived CDR1 and CDR2 are WNHNN and SYGVQD (reference sequence). The CDR3 here is CASSRFRDRETDTQYF. CDR3 bases: TGCGCCAGCAGTCGATTCCGGGACAGAGAGACAGATACGCAGTATTTT.

V and J are TRBV6-5 and TRBJ1-2; the D gene is possibly TRBD1 (5 bases). V dropped 7 bases and J dropped 8 bases, with 17 bases sitting between them. CDR1 and CDR2 (germline): MNHEY, SVGAGI. CDR3 length: 13 amino acids. The DNA of the CDR3 is TGTGCCAGCACGTCCGGGGAGGGGAGAGGCTACACCTTC. It specifies CASTSGEGRGYTF.

The J gene is TRBJ1-1, the V gene TRBV6-1; no definite D call. Germline V gives CDR1 MNHNS, CDR2 SASEGT. V dropped 2 bases and J dropped 3 bases, with 13 bases sitting between them. The CDR3 has 15 residues. The CDR3: CASSESPGGHTEAFF. CDR3 in DNA: TGTGCCAGCAGTGAATCTCCGGGAGGACACACTGAAGCTTTCTTT.

The rearrangement joins TRBV10-3 to TRBJ1-1, with TRBD1 as a possible D gene (5 bases). The CDR3 has 15 residues. Trimming took 2 bases from V and 0 from J, leaving 10 bases between them. CDR1 is ENHRY and CDR2 is SYGVKD in the germline V gene. CDR3 sequence reads: CAISEVYRMNTEAFF. The CDR3 nucleotides are TGTGCCATCAGTGAGGTATACAGGATGAACACTGAAGCTTTCTTT.

Only one count was recorded for this clone. The chain uses TRBV7-9 and TRBJ2-7, with a tentative D call TRBD2 (5 bases). V shed 5 bases and J shed 7 bases, with 12 bases lying between them. Germline values: CDR1 SEHNR, CDR2 FQNEAQ (reference sequence). This CDR3 spans 12 amino acids. The CDR3 coding sequence is TGTGCCAGCAGCCTCGCCGGGGATGAGCAGTACTTC. Translating gives CASSLAGDEQYF.

The rearrangement joins TRBV29-1 to TRBJ1-2; D not resolved. Deletions cut 6 bases from V and 2 bases from J, with 10 bases between. Germline assignment: CDR1 SQVTM and CDR2 ANQGSEA. This CDR3 is 12 amino acids long. CDR3: CSVHKQNYGYTF. DNA for the CDR3: TGCAGCGTACATAAACAGAACTATGGCTACACCTTC.

The table lists this clone with a count of one. This chain joins TRBV5-1 and TRBJ2-1; 9 nucleotides match TRBD1. The J segment lost 5 bases and the V segment lost 2 bases, leaving 5 bases of the junction unmatched. Germline lookup yields CDR1 SGHRS and CDR2 YFSETQ. There are 15 residues in the CDR3. For the CDR3, the DNA is TGCGCCAGCAGCTTTGGACAGGGGACACACAATGAGCAGTTCTTC. It yields the protein CASSFGQGTHNEQFF.

This chain joins TRBV4-2 and TRBJ1-3; TRBD1 is a possible D gene (6 bases). Germline CDR1 reads LGHNA; CDR2 reads YNFKEQ. The CDR3 extends over 15 amino acids. Trimming cost V 0 bases and J 9 bases, with 15 bases left between them. CDR3 amino acids: CASSQDPDRPATIYF. DNA for the CDR3: TGTGCCAGCAGCCAAGACCCAGACAGGCCAGCCACCATATATTTT.

CDR3 in DNA: TGTGCCAGCAGTTTTGGAAGAGGGGCTTTCTTT. Translating it yields CASSFGRGAFF. The chain uses TRBV12-3 or TRBV12-4 and TRBJ1-1; D remains unclear. Trimming left V 3 bases short and J 11 bases short, with 10 bases between. The CDR3 loop spans 11 amino acids.

The chain combines TRBV19 with TRBJ1-5, with 7 bases identical to TRBD1. The germline CDR1 and CDR2 sequences are LNHDA and SQIVND (reference sequence). V was clipped by 1 base and J by 7 bases; unmatched bases: 10. The CDR3 contains 16 residues. CDR3: CASSIGDRTGDQPQHF. For the CDR3, the DNA is TGTGCCAGTAGTATAGGAGATCGGACAGGCGACCAGCCCCAGCATTTT.

V is TRBV7-2 and J is TRBJ2-5, with TRBD2 matching over 7 bases. Germline V gives CDR1 SGHTA, CDR2 FQGNSA. Germline trimming cut 2 bases from V and 6 bases from J; bases unmatched to any gene: 12. The length of the CDR3 is 16 residues. The CDR3 sequence is CASSLSPRLAGQTQYF. The DNA of the CDR3 is TGTGCCAGCAGCTTAAGCCCCCGACTAGCAGGACAGACCCAGTACTTC.

This clone is a singleton in its sample. V is TRBV24-1 and J is TRBJ2-5; TRBD1 aligns across 7 bases. The V and J ends lost 3 bases and 1 base, in that order; junction bases with no gene match: 7. The CDR3 is made up of 16 amino acids. The germline CDR1 and CDR2 sequences are KGHDR and SFDVKD. CDR3 amino acids: CATSDPRTGSQETQYF. CDR3 sequence (DNA): TGTGCCACCAGTGATCCCCGGACAGGCAGCCAAGAGACCCAGTACTTC.

This sequence joins TRBV6-5 and TRBJ1-1; D not certain. V lost 9 bases to trimming and J lost 7 bases, with 15 bases between them. Germline-derived CDR1 and CDR2 are MNHEY and SVGAGI. The CDR3 spans 12 residues. CDR3 sequence (DNA): TGTGCCAGTACCTCCCCACGGGGTGAAGCTTTCTTT. Its translation: CASTSPRGEAFF.

The chain couples TRBV2 to TRBJ1-4; 8 bases match TRBD1. The CDR3 is 15 amino acids. CDR1 is SNHLY and CDR2 is FYNNEI in the germline V gene. The V segment lost 5 bases and the J segment 7 bases; nucleotides outside the gene matches: 9. In DNA form, the CDR3 reads TGTGCCAGCAGTACCGACAGGGGCCGGGGTGAAAAACTGTTTTTT. Translated, it gives CASSTDRGRGEKLFF.

This clone was observed a single time. V is TRBV18 and J is TRBJ1-1, with a possible D match to TRBD1 (6 bases). V lost 8 bases and J lost 0, with 10 bases in between. This CDR3 is built from 13 residues. Germline lookup yields CDR1 KGHSH and CDR2 LQKENI. The CDR3 spells CASTGQLNTEAFF. CDR3 bases: TGTGCCAGCACTGGACAGTTGAACACTGAAGCTTTCTTT. Full variable domain (outside the CDR3, taken from reference TRBV18 and TRBJ1-1): NAGVMQNPRHLVRRRGQEARLRCSPMKGHSHVYWYRQLPEEGLKFMVYLQKENIIDESGMPKERFSAEFPKEGPSILRIQQVVRGDSAAYFCASTGQLNTEAFFGQGTRLTVV.

This clone was detected once. CDR3 amino acids: CASSPLAGIQETQYF. In DNA, the CDR3 is TGTGCCAGCAGCCCTCTAGCGGGGATCCAAGAGACCCAGTACTTC. The chain recombines TRBV11-2 with TRBJ2-5; 9 nucleotides align to TRBD2. The length of the CDR3 is 15 residues. The trim removed 5 bases at V and 1 base at J, leaving 5 bases unmatched. The V gene's germline CDR1 is SGHAT and CDR2 FQNNGV.

Concerning this clone itself: This CDR3 is also generated by other DNA sequences in the sample. The chain combines TRBV5-4 with TRBJ2-3, with 12 nucleotides matching TRBD2. V shed 4 bases and J 1 base; nucleotides not matched to a gene: 10. Germline V gene sequence: CDR1 SGHNT, CDR2 YYREEE (reference sequence). There are 18 residues in the CDR3. CDR3 sequence (DNA): TGTGCCAGCAGCCTTAGGCTAGCGGGGGGGCCAGGCACAGATACGCAGTATTTT. Translated: CASSLRLAGGPGTDTQYF.

The V and J genes are TRBV12-5 and TRBJ2-5; possible D gene TRBD2, 5 bases. The CDR3 contains 13 residues. V lost 3 bases and J lost 5, with 10 bases in between. Germline loops: CDR1 LGHNT, CDR2 FRNRAP. The CDR3 DNA reads TGTGCTAGTGGTTTAGGGAGAAGGGAGACCCAGTACTTC. This encodes CASGLGRRETQYF.

This clone came up once. CDR3 in DNA: TGTGCCACCAGCAGAGATCTGGACGGGGGGCCCCACTCCTCGTACCAAGAGACCCAGTACTTC. Encoded protein: CATSRDLDGGPHSSYQETQYF. The chain links TRBV15 to TRBJ2-5; TRBD2 is a possible D gene (7 bases). V gave up 0 bases and J gave up 0 bases, with 26 bases separating them. The CDR3 consists of 21 residues. Germline CDR1 LNHNV, CDR2 YYDKDF (reference sequence).

This chain connects TRBV30 to TRBJ1-4; 7 positions match TRBD1. The ends lost 5 bases at V and 4 bases at J; junction bases unmatched: 7. This CDR3 region has 14 residues. CDR1 GTSNPN and CDR2 SVGIG come from the germline V gene (reference sequence). The CDR3 protein is CAWDDWDSNEKLFF. The CDR3 DNA reads TGTGCCTGGGACGATTGGGACAGTAATGAAAAACTGTTTTTT.

This clone was observed a handful of times. The chain recombines TRBV19 with TRBJ2-3; the D gene is possibly TRBD2 (5 bases). Germline V lookup: CDR1 LNHDA, CDR2 SQIVND (reference sequence). V gave up 5 bases and J gave up 0 bases, with 12 bases separating them. This CDR3 is 15 amino acids long. The CDR3 loop is CASSARTYSTDTQYF. The CDR3 DNA is TGTGCCAGTAGTGCCCGGACTTACAGCACAGATACGCAGTATTTT.

J is TRBJ2-2 and V is TRBV18, with TRBD1 as a possible D gene (5 bases). The germline CDR1 and CDR2 sequences are KGHSH and LQKENI. The CDR3 runs to 15 residues. V lost 2 bases, J lost 3 bases, and 10 bases lay in between. The CDR3 DNA reads as TGTGCCAGCTCACCAACCCTAGGGGACACCGGGGAGCTGTTTTTT. This encodes CASSPTLGDTGELFF.

The chain has TRBV11-2 and TRBJ1-6, with 9 bases lining up with TRBD1. The CDR3 runs 14 residues. Germline values: CDR1 SGHAT, CDR2 FQNNGV. V shed 5 bases, J shed 13 bases, and the junction held 9 bases outside the gene matches. Here the CDR3 DNA reads TGTGCCAGCAGCCAAGGACAGGGGAGAAGGCCCCTCCACTTT. It codes for CASSQGQGRRPLHF.

The V gene is TRBV19, the J gene TRBJ2-1, with 7 bases fitting TRBD2. With V trimmed by 5 bases and J by 9 bases, 7 bases remained unmatched. The V gene's germline CDR1 is LNHDA and CDR2 SQIVND (reference sequence). This CDR3 is built from 13 residues. The CDR3 sequence: CASSQLAQAEQFF. CDR3 bases: TGTGCCAGTAGTCAACTAGCGCAGGCTGAGCAGTTCTTC.